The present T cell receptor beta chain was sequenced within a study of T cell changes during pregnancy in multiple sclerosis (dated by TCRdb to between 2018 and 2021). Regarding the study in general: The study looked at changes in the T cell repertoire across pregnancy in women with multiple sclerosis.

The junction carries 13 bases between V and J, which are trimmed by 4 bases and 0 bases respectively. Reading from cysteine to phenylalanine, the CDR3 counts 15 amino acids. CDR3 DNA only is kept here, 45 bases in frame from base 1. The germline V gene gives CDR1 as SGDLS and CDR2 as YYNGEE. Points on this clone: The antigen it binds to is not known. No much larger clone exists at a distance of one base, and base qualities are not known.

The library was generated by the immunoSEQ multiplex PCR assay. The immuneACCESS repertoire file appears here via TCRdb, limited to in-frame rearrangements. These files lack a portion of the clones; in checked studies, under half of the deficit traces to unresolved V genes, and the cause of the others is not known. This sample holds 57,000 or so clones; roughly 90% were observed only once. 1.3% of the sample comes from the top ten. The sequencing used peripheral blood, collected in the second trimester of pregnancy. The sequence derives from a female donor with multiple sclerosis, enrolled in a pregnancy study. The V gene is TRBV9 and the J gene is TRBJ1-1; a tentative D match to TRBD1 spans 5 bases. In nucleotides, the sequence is TGTGCCAGCAGCCTCGACAGCCGTATGAACACTGAAGCTTTCTTT. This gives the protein CASSLDSRMNTEAFF.